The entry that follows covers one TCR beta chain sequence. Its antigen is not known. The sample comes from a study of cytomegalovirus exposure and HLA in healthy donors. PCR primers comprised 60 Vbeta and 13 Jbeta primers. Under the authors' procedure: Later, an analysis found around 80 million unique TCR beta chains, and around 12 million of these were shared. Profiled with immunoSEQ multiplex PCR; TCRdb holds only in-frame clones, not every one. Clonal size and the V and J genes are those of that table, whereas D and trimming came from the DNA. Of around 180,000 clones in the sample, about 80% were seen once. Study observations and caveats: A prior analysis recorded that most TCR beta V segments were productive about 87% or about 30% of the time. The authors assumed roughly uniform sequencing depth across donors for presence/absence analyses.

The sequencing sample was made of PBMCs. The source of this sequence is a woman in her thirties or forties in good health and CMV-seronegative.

The CDR3 spells CASSEGTGVANEKLFF. Here the CDR3 DNA reads TGTGCCAGCAGTGAAGGGACAGGGGTGGCTAATGAAAAACTGTTTTTT. The rearrangement joins TRBV6-1 to TRBJ1-4, with 9 positions matching TRBD1. Germline CDR1 MNHNS, CDR2 SASEGT. J was trimmed by 3 bases and V by 1 base; bases with no gene match: 3. This CDR3 region has 16 residues.